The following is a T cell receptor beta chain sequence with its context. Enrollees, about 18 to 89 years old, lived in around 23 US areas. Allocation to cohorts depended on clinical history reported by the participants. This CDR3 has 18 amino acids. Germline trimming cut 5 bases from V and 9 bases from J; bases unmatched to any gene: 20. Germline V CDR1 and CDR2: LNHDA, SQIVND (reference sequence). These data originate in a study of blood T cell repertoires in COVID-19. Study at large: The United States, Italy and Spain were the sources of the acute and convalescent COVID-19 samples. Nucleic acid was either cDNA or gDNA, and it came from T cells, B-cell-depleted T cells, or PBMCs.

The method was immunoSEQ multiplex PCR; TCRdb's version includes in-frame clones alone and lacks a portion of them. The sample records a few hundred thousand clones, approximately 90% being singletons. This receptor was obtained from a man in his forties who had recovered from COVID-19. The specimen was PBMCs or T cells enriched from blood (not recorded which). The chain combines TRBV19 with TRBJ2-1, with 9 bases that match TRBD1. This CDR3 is CASSGGGRGTGFFGEQFF. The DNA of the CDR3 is TGTGCCAGTAGTGGAGGGGGTCGCGGGACAGGGTTTTTCGGTGAGCAGTTCTTC.